Listed below are T cell receptor beta chains from one sample, sequenced in a study of CD8 T cells in Susac syndrome. A single record per CDR3 protein comes from TCRdb applying MiXCR to the immunoSEQ multiplex PCR reads. In the table there are approximately 200,000 distinct CDR3 sequences, roughly 90% of which are singletons. The sample comprised CD8+ T cells from PBMCs. These receptors were collected from a human donor with multiple sclerosis. The CDR3 runs from the conserved cysteine through the conserved F or W. Fields, in order: D gene, CDR3 length, J gene, clone size, V gene, CDR3 protein, CDR3 DNA. A D gene is named only where the DNA matches it firmly. Some rows have no size entry. The others give once, few or many, or a class for an expanded clone.

d_gene: NA
len: 17
j_gene: TRBJ2-2
abundance: NA
v_gene: TRBV6-5
CDR3aa: CASSYSVHKPGPGELFF
CDR3nt: TGTGCCAGCAGTTACTCGGTCCACAAGCCGGGACCCGGGGAGCTGTTTTTT

d_gene: NA
len: 13
j_gene: TRBJ1-1
abundance: NA
v_gene: TRBV2
CDR3aa: CASSRWRNTEAFF
CDR3nt: TGTGCCAGCAGTAGATGGCGGAACACTGAAGCTTTCTTT

d_gene: NA
len: 13
j_gene: TRBJ2-7
abundance: NA
v_gene: TRBV29-1
CDR3aa: CSVEDLKGSEQYF
CDR3nt: TGCAGCGTTGAAGACCTGAAGGGAAGCGAGCAGTACTTC

d_gene: TRBD1
len: 16
j_gene: TRBJ2-1
abundance: NA
v_gene: TRBV9
CDR3aa: CASSGQGAKPYNEQFF
CDR3nt: TGTGCCAGCAGCGGACAGGGGGCCAAGCCCTACAATGAGCAGTTCTTC

d_gene: TRBD1
len: 14
j_gene: TRBJ2-7
abundance: NA
v_gene: TRBV5-1
CDR3aa: CASSLEGQGIEQYF
CDR3nt: TGCGCCAGCAGCTTGGAGGGACAGGGAATAGAGCAGTACTTC

d_gene: TRBD2
len: 20
j_gene: TRBJ2-1
abundance: NA
v_gene: TRBV15
CDR3aa: CATSREPGLAGGGSYNEQFF
CDR3nt: TGTGCCACCAGCAGAGAACCTGGACTAGCGGGAGGTGGGAGCTACAATGAGCAGTTCTTC

d_gene: TRBD2
len: 12
j_gene: TRBJ2-1
abundance: NA
v_gene: TRBV6-5
CDR3aa: CASSLSGGEQFF
CDR3nt: TGTGCCAGCAGCTTGAGCGGGGGTGAGCAGTTCTTC

d_gene: TRBD1
len: 14
j_gene: TRBJ2-5
abundance: NA
v_gene: TRBV6-6
CDR3aa: CASVRTGTQETQYF
CDR3nt: TGTGCCAGCGTTAGGACAGGCACACAAGAGACCCAGTACTTC

d_gene: TRBD2
len: 14
j_gene: TRBJ2-7
abundance: NA
v_gene: TRBV5-1
CDR3aa: CASSPSGSPHEQYF
CDR3nt: TGCGCCAGCAGCCCTAGCGGGAGTCCCCACGAGCAGTACTTC

d_gene: NA
len: 15
j_gene: TRBJ2-7
abundance: NA
v_gene: TRBV9
CDR3aa: CASSVDGDPLSEQYF
CDR3nt: TGTGCCAGCAGCGTAGATGGGGACCCTTTGAGCGAGCAGTACTTC

d_gene: NA
len: 20
j_gene: TRBJ2-6
abundance: NA
v_gene: TRBV4-2
CDR3aa: CASSRVQGGSGVSGANVLTF
CDR3nt: TGTGCCAGCAGCCGGGTACAGGGCGGATCCGGGGTCTCTGGGGCCAACGTCCTGACTTTC

d_gene: NA
len: 12
j_gene: TRBJ2-7
abundance: NA
v_gene: TRBV20-1
CDR3aa: CSARSPSEEQYF
CDR3nt: TGCAGTGCTAGAAGCCCGTCGGAGGAGCAGTACTTC

d_gene: NA
len: 14
j_gene: TRBJ2-5
abundance: NA
v_gene: TRBV5-6
CDR3aa: CASSLSVPRETQYF
CDR3nt: TGTGCCAGCAGCTTGTCGGTCCCTAGGGAGACCCAGTACTTC

d_gene: TRBD2
len: 13
j_gene: TRBJ2-7
abundance: NA
v_gene: TRBV7-2
CDR3aa: CASGVGGNYEQYF
CDR3nt: TGTGCCAGCGGGGTCGGGGGGAACTACGAGCAGTACTTC

d_gene: NA
len: 13
j_gene: TRBJ2-2
abundance: NA
v_gene: TRBV20-1
CDR3aa: CSARDPGTGELFF
CDR3nt: TGCAGTGCTAGAGATCCGGGGACCGGGGAGCTGTTTTTT

d_gene: NA
len: 15
j_gene: TRBJ1-4
abundance: NA
v_gene: TRBV5-4
CDR3aa: CASSQNGATNEKLFF
CDR3nt: TGTGCCAGCAGCCAGAACGGAGCTACTAATGAAAAACTGTTTTTT

d_gene: NA
len: 12
j_gene: TRBJ1-2
abundance: once
v_gene: TRBV4-2
CDR3aa: CASSRASTGYTF
CDR3nt: TGTGCCAGCAGCCGTGCCTCCACTGGCTACACCTTC

d_gene: NA
len: 13
j_gene: TRBJ1-2
abundance: NA
v_gene: TRBV7-9
CDR3aa: CASSRTEEVGYTF
CDR3nt: TGTGCCAGCAGCCGGACAGAGGAGGTTGGCTACACCTTC

d_gene: NA
len: 15
j_gene: TRBJ2-7
abundance: NA
v_gene: TRBV19
CDR3aa: CASSIRPGRGYEQYF
CDR3nt: TGTGCCAGTAGTATAAGGCCGGGAAGAGGGTACGAGCAGTACTTC

d_gene: NA
len: 16
j_gene: TRBJ1-1
abundance: NA
v_gene: TRBV19
CDR3aa: CASSMGQVIMNTEAFF
CDR3nt: TGTGCCAGTAGTATGGGTCAGGTAATTATGAACACTGAAGCTTTCTTT

d_gene: NA
len: 15
j_gene: TRBJ1-5
abundance: NA
v_gene: TRBV5-6
CDR3aa: CASSFGSSDNQPQHF
CDR3nt: TGTGCCAGCAGCTTCGGGTCGTCAGACAATCAGCCCCAGCATTTT

d_gene: NA
len: 16
j_gene: TRBJ1-3
abundance: once
v_gene: TRBV15
CDR3aa: CATSRVPGLSGNTIYF
CDR3nt: TGTGCCACCAGCAGAGTTCCAGGGCTCTCTGGAAACACCATATATTTT

d_gene: TRBD1
len: 13
j_gene: TRBJ1-1
abundance: NA
v_gene: TRBV19
CDR3aa: CASSEGQTSEAFF
CDR3nt: TGTGCCAGTAGTGAGGGACAGACCTCCGAAGCTTTCTTT